This TCR beta chain emerged from a study of cytomegalovirus exposure and HLA in healthy donors. Study findings and constraints: Later analysis identified a missense DCLRE1C variant that was linked to TCR beta V- and J-gene trimming. The study recorded 164 TCR beta chains that were cytomegalovirus-associated.

PCR was performed using 60 Vbeta and 13 Jbeta primers. Method: immunoSEQ multiplex PCR; TCRdb's copy keeps in-frame clones and lacks some. The repertoire holds more than 85,000 clones, around 85% seen once, with around 1.9% in the top ten. In germline, CDR1 is GTSNPN, CDR2 SVGIG (reference sequence). This CDR3 is 13 amino acids long. Germline trimming cut 8 bases from V and 7 bases from J; bases unmatched to any gene: 10. On this clone itself: What it binds is not known.

The receptor's source is a man aged 35 to 55 in good health and CMV-seronegative. The chain recombines TRBV30 with TRBJ1-4; 7 bases map to TRBD1. Sequenced material: PBMCs. As DNA, the CDR3 is TGTGCCCTGGAAACGGGACAGATTGAAAAACTGTTTTTT. Protein: CALETGQIEKLFF.